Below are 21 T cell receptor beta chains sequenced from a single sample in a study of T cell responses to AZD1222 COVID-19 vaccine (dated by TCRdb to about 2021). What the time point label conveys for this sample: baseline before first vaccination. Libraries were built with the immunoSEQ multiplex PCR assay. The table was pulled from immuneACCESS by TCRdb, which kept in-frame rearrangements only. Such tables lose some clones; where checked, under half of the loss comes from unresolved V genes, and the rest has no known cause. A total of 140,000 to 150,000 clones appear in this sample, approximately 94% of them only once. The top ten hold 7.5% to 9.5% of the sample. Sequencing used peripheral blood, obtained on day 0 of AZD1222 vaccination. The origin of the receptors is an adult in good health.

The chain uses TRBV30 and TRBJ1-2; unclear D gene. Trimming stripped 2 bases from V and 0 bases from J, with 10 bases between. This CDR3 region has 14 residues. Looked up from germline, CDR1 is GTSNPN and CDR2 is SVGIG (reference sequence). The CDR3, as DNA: TGTGCCTGGAGTTTCGCTGGGGCTAACTATGGCTACACCTTC. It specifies CAWSFAGANYGYTF.

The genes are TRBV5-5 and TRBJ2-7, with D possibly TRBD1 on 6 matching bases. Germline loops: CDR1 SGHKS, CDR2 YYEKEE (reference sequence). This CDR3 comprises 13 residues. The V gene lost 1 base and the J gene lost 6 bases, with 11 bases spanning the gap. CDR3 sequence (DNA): TGTGCCAGCAGCTTGTTGGTAGGGGGCGAGCAGTACTTC. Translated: CASSLLVGGEQYF.

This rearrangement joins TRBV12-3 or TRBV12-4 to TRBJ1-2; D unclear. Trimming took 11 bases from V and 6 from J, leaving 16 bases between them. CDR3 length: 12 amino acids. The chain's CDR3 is CAVGMQSNGYTF. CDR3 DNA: TGTGCCGTAGGTATGCAGTCAAATGGCTACACCTTC.

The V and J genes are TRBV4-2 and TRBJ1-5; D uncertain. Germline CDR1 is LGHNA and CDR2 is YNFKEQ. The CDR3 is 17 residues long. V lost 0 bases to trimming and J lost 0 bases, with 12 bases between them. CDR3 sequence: CASSQESAVNSNQPQHF. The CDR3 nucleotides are TGTGCCAGCAGCCAAGAATCGGCGGTAAATAGCAATCAGCCCCAGCATTTT.

The chain's CDR3 is CASSHGLAVSYEQYF. In DNA, the CDR3 is TGTGCCAGCAGCCACGGACTAGCGGTTTCCTACGAGCAGTACTTC. V and J are TRBV14 and TRBJ2-7, with 10 positions matching TRBD2. After removal of 3 bases from V and 1 base from J, the junction contained 3 bases not matched to a gene. The CDR3 extends over 15 amino acids. In germline, CDR1 is SGHDN, CDR2 FVKESK.

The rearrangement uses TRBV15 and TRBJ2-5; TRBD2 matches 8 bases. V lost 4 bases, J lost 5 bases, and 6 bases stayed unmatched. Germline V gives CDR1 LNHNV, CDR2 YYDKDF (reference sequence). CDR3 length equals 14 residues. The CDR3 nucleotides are TGTGCCACCAGCACAGCGGGGGCCGGGGAGACCCAGTACTTC. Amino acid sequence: CATSTAGAGETQYF.

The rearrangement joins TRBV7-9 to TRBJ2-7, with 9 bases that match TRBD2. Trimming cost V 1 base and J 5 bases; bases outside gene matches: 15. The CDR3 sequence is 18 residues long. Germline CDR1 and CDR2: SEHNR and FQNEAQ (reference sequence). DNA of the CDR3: TGTGCCAGCAGCTTAGGAGGCCTAGCGGGGCTCCGATCCGACGAGCAGTACTTC. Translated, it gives CASSLGGLAGLRSDEQYF.

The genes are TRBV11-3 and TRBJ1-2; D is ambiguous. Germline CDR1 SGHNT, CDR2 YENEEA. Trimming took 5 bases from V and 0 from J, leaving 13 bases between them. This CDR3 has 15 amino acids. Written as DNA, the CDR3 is TGTGCCAGCAGCCAAGGTCCTTACTCTAACTATGGCTACACCTTC. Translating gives CASSQGPYSNYGYTF.

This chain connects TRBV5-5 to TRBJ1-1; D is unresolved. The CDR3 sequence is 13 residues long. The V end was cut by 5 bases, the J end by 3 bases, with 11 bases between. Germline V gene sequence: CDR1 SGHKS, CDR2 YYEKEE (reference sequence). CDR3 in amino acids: CASRSGPYTEAFF. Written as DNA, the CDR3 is TGTGCCAGCAGGAGTGGTCCGTACACTGAAGCTTTCTTT.

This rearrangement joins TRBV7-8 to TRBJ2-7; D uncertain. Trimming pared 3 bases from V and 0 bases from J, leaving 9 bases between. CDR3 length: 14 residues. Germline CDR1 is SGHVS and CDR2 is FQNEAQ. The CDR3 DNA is TGTGCCAGCAGCTTGGGGTTGAGCTCCTACGAGCAGTACTTC. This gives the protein CASSLGLSSYEQYF.

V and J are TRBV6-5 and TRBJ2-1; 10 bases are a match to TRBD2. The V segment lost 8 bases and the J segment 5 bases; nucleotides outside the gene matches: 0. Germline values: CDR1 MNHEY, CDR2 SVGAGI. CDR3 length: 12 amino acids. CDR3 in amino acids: CASLAGDNEQFF. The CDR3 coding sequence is TGTGCCAGCCTAGCGGGGGACAATGAGCAGTTCTTC.

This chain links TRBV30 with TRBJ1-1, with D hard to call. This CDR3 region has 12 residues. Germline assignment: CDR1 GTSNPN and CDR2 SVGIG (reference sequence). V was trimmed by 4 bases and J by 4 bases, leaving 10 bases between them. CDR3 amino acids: CAWNSLGTEAFF. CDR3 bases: TGTGCCTGGAACAGCCTTGGCACTGAAGCTTTCTTT. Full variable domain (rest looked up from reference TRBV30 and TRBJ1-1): SQTIHQWPATLVQPVGSPLSLECTVEGTSNPNLYWYRQAAGRGLQLLFYSVGIGQISSEVPQNLSASRPQDRQFILSSKKLLLSDSGFYLCAWNSLGTEAFFGQGTRLTVV.

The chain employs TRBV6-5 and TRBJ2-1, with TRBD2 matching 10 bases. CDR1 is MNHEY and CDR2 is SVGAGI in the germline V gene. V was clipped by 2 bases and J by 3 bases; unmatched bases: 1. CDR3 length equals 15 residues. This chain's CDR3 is CASSYASGGYNEQFF. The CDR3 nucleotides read TGTGCCAGCAGTTACGCTAGCGGGGGCTACAATGAGCAGTTCTTC.

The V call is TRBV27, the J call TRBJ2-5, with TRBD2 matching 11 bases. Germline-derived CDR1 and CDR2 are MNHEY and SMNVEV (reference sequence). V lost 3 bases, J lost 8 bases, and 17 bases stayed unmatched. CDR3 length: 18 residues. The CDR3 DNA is TGTGCCAGCAGTTTTTCCGGGACTAGCGGACTCGGCGGGGGAACCCAGTACTTC. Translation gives CASSFSGTSGLGGGTQYF.

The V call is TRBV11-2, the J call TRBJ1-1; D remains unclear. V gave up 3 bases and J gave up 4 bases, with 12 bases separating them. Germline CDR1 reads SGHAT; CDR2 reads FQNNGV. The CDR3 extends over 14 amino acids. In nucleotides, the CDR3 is TGTGCCAGCAGCTTTCCCCCGCTTAGCACTGAAGCTTTCTTT. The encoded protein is CASSFPPLSTEAFF.

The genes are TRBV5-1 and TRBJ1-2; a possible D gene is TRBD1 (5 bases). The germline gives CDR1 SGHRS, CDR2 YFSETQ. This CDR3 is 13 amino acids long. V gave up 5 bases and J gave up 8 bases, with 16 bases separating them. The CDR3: CASSPRRGDGYTF. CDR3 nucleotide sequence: TGCGCCAGCAGTCCCCGACGTGGGGACGGCTACACCTTC.

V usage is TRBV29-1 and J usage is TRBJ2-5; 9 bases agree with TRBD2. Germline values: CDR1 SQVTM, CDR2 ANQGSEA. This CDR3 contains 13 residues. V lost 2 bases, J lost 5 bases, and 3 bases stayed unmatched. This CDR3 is CSVESGGLETQYF. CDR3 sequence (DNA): TGCAGCGTTGAAAGCGGGGGGCTCGAGACCCAGTACTTC.

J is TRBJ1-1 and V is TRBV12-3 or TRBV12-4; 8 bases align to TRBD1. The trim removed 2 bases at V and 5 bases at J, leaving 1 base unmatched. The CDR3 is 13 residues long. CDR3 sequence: CASSLNRGTEAFF. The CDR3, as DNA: TGTGCCAGCAGTTTAAACAGGGGGACTGAAGCTTTCTTT.

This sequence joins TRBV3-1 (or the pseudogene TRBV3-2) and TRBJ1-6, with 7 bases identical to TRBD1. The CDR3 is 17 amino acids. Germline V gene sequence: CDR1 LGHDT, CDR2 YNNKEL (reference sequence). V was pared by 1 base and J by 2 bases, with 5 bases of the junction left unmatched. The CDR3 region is CASSQGPGGAYNSPLHF. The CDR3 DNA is TGTGCCAGCAGCCAAGGACCAGGGGGTGCCTATAATTCACCCCTCCACTTT.

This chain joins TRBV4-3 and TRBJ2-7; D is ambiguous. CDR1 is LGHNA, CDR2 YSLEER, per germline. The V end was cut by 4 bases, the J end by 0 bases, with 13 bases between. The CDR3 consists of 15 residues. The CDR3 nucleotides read TGCGCCAGCAGCCTGCGCGTCCAGCGCTCCTACGAGCAGTACTTC. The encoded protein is CASSLRVQRSYEQYF.

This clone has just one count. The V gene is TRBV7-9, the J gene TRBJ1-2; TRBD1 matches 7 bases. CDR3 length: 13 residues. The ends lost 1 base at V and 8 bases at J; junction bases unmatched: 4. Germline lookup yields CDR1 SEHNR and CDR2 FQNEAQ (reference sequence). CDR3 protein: CASSLVVGGGYTF. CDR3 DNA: TGTGCCAGCAGCTTAGTGGTAGGGGGCGGCTACACCTTC. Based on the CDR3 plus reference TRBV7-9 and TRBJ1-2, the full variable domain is DTGVSQNPRHKITKRGQNVTFRCDPISEHNRLYWYRQTLGQGPEFLTYFQNEAQLEKSRLLSDRFSAERPKGSFSTLEIQRTEQGDSAMYLCASSLVVGGGYTFGSGTRLTVV.